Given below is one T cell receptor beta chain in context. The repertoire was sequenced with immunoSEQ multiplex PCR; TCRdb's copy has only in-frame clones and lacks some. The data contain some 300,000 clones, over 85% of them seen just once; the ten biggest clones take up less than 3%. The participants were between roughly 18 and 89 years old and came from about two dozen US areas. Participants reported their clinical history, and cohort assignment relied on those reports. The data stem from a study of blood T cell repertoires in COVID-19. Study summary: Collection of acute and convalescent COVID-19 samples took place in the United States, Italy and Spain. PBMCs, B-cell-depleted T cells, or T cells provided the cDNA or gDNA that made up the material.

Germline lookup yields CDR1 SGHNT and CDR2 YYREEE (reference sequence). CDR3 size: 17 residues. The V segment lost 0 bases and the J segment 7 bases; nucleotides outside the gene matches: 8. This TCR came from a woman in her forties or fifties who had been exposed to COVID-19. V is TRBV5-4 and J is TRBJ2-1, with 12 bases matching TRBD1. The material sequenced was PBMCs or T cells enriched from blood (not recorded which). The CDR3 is CASSLEPGQGAQNEQFF. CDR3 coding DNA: TGTGCCAGCAGCTTGGAACCGGGACAGGGGGCGCAGAATGAGCAGTTCTTC.